This record covers a single TCR beta chain. This sample was included in a study of control samples from healthy donors and cancer patients. The V and J ends lost 0 bases and 1 base respectively, with 8 bases between them. Germline values: CDR1 SGHKS, CDR2 YYEKEE (reference sequence). This CDR3 has 14 residues. This table comes from immunoSEQ multiplex PCR, and its TCRdb copy is limited to in-frame clones, with some not included. The table lists approximately 120,000 clones, roughly 84% of them singletons, with around 1.8% in the top ten. The material sequenced was blood. The chain is built from TRBV5-5 and TRBJ2-7; D not certain. The TCR was taken from a man between 18 and 29 years old in good health. The CDR3 region is CASSLVTASYEQYF. The CDR3 DNA reads TGTGCCAGCAGCTTGGTTACGGCTTCCTACGAGCAGTACTTC.